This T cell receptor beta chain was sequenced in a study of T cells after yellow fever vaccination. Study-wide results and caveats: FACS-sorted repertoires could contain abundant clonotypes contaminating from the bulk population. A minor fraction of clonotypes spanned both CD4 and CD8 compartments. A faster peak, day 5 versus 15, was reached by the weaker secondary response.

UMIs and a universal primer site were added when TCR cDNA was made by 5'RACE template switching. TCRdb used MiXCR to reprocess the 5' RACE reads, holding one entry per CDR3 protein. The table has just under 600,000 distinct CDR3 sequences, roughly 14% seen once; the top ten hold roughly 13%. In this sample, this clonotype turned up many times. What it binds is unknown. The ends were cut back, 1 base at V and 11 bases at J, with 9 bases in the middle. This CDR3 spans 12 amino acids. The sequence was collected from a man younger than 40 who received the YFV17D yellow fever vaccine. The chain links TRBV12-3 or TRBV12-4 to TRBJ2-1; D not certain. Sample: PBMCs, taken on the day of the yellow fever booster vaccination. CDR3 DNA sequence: TGTGCCAGCAGTTTAGGTAGGGTGAAGCAGTTCTTC. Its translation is CASSLGRVKQFF.